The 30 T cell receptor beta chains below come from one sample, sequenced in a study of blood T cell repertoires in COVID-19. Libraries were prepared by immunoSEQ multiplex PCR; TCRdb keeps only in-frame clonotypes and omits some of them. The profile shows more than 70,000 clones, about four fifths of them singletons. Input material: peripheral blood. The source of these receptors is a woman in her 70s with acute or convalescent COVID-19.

The CDR3 DNA reads TGTGCCAGCAGTAAGAAGACCCGCTGGGAGACAGATACGCAGTATTTT. Translating it yields CASSKKTRWETDTQYF. V and J are TRBV6-7 and TRBJ2-3; perhaps TRBD2 as D (5 bases). TRBV6-7 is flagged as an ORF with uncertain function. The CDR3 extends over 16 amino acids. With 5 bases removed from V and 3 bases from J, the gap between germline ends came to 18 bases.

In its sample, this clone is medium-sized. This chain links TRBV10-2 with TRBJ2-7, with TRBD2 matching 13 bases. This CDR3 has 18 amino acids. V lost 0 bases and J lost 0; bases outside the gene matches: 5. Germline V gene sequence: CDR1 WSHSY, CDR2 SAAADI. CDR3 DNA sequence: TGCGCCAGCAGTGAGTCGAAGGGACTAGCGGGGTACTCCTACGAGCAGTACTTC. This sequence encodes CASSESKGLAGYSYEQYF.

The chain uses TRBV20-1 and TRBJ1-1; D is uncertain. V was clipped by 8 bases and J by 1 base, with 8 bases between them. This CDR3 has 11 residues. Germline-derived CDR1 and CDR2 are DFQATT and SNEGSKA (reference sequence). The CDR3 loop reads CSPGTNTEAFF. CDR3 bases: TGCAGTCCTGGCACGAACACTGAAGCTTTCTTT.

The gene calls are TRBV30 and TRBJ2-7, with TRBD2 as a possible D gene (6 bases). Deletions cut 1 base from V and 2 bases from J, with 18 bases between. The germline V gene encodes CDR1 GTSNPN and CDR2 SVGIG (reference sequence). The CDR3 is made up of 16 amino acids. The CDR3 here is CAWSGVGGANAYEQYF. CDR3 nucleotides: TGTGCCTGGAGTGGGGTCGGCGGGGCCAATGCCTACGAGCAGTACTTC.

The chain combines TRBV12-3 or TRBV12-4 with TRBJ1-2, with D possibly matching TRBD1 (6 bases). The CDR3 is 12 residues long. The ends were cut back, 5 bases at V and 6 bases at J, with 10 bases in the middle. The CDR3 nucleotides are TGTGCCAGCAGTCTCCCAGGGGATGGCTACACCTTC. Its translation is CASSLPGDGYTF.

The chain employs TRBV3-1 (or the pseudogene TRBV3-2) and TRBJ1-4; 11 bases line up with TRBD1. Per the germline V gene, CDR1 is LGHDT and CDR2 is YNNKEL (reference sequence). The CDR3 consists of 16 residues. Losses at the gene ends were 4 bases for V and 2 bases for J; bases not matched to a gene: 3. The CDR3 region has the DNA TGTGCCAGCAGCCCCCGGGACAGGGGGACTAATGAAAAACTGTTTTTT. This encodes CASSPRDRGTNEKLFF.

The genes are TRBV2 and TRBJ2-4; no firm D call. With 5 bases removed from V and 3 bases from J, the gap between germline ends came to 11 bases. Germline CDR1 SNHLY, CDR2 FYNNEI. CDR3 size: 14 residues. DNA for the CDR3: TGTGCCAGCAGTCCGCTAGTGGTCAAAAACATTCAGTACTTC. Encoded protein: CASSPLVVKNIQYF.

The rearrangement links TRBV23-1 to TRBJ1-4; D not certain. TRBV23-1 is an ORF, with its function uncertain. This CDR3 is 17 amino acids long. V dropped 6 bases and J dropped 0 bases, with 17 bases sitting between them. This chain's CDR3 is CASSTRIRSATNEKLFF. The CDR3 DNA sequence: TGCGCCAGCAGCACCCGCATTAGGAGTGCAACTAATGAAAAACTGTTTTTT.

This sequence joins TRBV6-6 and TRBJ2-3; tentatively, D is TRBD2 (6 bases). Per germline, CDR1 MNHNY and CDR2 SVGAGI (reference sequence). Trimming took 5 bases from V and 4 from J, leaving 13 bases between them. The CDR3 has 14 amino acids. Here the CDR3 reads CASSGSGRPDTQYF. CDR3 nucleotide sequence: TGTGCCAGCAGTGGTAGCGGCCGACCAGATACGCAGTATTTT.

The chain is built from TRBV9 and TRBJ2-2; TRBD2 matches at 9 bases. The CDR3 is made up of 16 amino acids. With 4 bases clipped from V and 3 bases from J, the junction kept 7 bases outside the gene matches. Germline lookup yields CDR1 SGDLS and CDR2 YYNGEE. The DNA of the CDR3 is TGTGCCAGCAGCCCAACGACTAGCGGAGACACCGGGGAGCTGTTTTTT. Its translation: CASSPTTSGDTGELFF.

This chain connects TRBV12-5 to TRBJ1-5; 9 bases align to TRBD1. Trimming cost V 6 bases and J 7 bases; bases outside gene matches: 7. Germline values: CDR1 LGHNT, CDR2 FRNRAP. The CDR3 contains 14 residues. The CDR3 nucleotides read TGTGCTAGTGGCCTCCCGGGACAGGGCCAGCCCCAGCATTTT. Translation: CASGLPGQGQPQHF.

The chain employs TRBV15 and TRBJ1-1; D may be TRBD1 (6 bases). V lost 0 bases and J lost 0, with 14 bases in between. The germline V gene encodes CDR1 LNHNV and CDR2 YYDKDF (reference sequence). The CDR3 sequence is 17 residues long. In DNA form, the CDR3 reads TGTGCCACCAGCAGAGATCGAGGACAGAGCATGAACACTGAAGCTTTCTTT. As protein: CATSRDRGQSMNTEAFF.

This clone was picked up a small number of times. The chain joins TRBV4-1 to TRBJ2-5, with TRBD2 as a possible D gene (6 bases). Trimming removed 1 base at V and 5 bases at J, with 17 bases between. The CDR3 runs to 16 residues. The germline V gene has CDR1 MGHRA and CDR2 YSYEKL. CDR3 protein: CASSQVVRGGRETQYF. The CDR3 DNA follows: TGCGCCAGCAGCCAAGTCGTGCGGGGCGGGCGGGAGACCCAGTACTTC.

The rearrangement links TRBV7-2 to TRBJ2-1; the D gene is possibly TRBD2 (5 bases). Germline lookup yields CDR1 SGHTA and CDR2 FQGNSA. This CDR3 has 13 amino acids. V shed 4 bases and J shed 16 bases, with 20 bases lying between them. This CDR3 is CASSYLLSAPKFF. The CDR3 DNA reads TGTGCCAGCAGCTACTTACTTAGCGCCCCTAAATTCTTC.

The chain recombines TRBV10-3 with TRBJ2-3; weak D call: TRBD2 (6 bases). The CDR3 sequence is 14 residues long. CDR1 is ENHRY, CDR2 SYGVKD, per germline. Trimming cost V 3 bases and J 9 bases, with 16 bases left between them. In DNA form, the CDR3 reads TGTGCCATCAGTGACGGGACGGGGGTAAGCACGCAGTATTTT. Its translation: CAISDGTGVSTQYF.

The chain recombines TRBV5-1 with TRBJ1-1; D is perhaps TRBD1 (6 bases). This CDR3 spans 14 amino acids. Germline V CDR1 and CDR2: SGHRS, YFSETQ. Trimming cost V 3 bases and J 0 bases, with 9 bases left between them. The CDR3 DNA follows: TGCGCCAGCAGCTCAACAGGGATGAACACTGAAGCTTTCTTT. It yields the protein CASSSTGMNTEAFF.

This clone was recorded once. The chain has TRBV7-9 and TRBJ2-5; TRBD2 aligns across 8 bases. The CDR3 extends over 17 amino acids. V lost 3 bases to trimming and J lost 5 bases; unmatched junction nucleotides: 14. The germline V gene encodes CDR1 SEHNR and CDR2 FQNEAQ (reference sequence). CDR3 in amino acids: CASSFVAGGAPRETQYF. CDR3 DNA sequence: TGTGCCAGCAGCTTTGTGGCGGGAGGAGCTCCAAGGGAGACCCAGTACTTC.

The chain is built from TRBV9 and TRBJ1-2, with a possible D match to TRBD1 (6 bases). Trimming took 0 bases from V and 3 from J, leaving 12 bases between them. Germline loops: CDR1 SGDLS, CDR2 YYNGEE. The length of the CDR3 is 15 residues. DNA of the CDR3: TGTGCCAGCAGCGTAGTTACAGGGTCTGACTATGGCTACACCTTC. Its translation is CASSVVTGSDYGYTF.

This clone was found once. Here the CDR3 DNA reads TGTGCCACCAGTGACTCGGGGACAGGGGTAGCTGGGGCCAACGTCCTGACTTTC. Protein: CATSDSGTGVAGANVLTF. The J gene is TRBJ2-6, the V gene TRBV24-1; 10 bases match TRBD1. The CDR3 loop spans 18 amino acids. J was trimmed by 2 bases and V by 4 bases; bases with no gene match: 7. Germline V CDR1 and CDR2: KGHDR, SFDVKD.

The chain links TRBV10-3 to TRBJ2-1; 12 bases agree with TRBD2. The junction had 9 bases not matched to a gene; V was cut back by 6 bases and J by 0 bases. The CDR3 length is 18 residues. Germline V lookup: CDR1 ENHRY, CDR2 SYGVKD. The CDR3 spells CAIRAGTSGSGSYNEQFF. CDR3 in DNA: TGTGCCATCAGGGCCGGGACTAGCGGGTCTGGCTCCTACAATGAGCAGTTCTTC.

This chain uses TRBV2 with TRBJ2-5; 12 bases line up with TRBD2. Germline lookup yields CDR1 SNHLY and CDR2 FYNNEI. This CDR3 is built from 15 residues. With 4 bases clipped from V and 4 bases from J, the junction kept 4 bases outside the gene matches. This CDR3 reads CASSVGLAGTETQYF. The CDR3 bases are TGTGCCAGCAGTGTAGGACTAGCGGGAACAGAGACCCAGTACTTC.

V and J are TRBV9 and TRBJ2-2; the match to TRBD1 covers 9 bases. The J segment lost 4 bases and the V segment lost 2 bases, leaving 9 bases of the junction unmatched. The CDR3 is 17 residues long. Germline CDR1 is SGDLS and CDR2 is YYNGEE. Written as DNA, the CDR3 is TGTGCCAGCAGCGTTACAGGGGGCGGCACCGGCACCGGGGAGCTGTTTTTT. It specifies CASSVTGGGTGTGELFF. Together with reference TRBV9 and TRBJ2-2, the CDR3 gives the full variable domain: DSGVTQTPKHLITATGQRVTLRCSPRSGDLSVYWYQQSLDQGLQFLIQYYNGEERAKGNILERFSAQQFPDLHSELNLSSLELGDSALYFCASSVTGGGTGTGELFFGEGSRLTVL.

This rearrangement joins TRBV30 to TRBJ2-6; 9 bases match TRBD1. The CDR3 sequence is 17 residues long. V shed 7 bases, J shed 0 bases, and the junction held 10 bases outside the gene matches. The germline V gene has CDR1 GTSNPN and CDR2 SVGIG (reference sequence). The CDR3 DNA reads TGTGCCTCCCCGTCCGGGACAGGGACCTCTGGGGCCAACGTCCTGACTTTC. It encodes CASPSGTGTSGANVLTF.

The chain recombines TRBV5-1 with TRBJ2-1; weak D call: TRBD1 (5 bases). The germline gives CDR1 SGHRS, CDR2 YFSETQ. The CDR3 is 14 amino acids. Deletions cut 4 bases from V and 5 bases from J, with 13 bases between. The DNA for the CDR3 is TGCGCCAGCAGCATACTTGGCAGGGACAATGAGCAGTTCTTC. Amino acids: CASSILGRDNEQFF.

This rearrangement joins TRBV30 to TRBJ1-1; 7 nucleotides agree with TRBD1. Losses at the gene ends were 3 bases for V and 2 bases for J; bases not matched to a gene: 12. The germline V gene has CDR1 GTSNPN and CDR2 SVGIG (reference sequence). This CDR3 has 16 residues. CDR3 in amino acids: CAWSDTIGGRNTEAFF. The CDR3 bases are TGTGCCTGGAGCGACACTATAGGGGGCCGAAACACTGAAGCTTTCTTT.

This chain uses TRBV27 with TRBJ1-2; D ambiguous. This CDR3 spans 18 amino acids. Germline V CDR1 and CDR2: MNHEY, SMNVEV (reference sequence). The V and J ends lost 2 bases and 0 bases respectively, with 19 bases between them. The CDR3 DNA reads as TGTGCCAGCAGTTTAAATGGGCCGACGCCAACTTCTAACTATGGCTACACCTTC. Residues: CASSLNGPTPTSNYGYTF.

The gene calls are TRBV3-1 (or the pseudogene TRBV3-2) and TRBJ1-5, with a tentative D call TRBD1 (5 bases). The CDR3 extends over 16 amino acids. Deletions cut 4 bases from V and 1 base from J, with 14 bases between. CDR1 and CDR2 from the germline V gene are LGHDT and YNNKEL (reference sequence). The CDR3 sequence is CASSLSGFGSNQPQHF. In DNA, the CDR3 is TGTGCCAGCAGCCTTTCAGGGTTTGGAAGCAATCAGCCCCAGCATTTT.

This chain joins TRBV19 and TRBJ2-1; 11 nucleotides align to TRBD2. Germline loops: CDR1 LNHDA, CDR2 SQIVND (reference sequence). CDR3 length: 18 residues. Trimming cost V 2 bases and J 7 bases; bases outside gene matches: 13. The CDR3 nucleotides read TGTGCCAGTAGTATATTGGGTAGCGGGAGGGCCGATCGGAATGAGCAGTTCTTC. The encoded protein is CASSILGSGRADRNEQFF.

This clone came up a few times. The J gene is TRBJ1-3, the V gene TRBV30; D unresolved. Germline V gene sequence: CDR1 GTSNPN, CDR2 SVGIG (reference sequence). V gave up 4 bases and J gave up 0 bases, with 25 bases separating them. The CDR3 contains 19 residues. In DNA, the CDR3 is TGTGCCTGGAATTCCGGAAAAACGTTATCCGGGAGCTCTGGAAACACCATATATTTT. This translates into CAWNSGKTLSGSSGNTIYF.

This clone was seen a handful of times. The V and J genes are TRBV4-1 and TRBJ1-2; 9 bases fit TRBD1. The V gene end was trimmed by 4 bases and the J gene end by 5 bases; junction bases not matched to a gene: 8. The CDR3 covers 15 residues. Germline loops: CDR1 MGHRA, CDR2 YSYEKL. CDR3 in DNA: TGCGCCAGCAGCCCAGGGACAGGGATTTATTATGGCTACACCTTC. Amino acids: CASSPGTGIYYGYTF.